This TCR beta chain was retrieved from a study of blood T cell repertoires in COVID-19. Study in general: Acute and convalescent COVID-19 specimens originated in the United States, Italy and Spain.

In the original workflow: The assay estimated nucleated cells by amplifying reference gene primers. Here immunoSEQ multiplex PCR was the method, and the copy in TCRdb shows in-frame clones only, minus some. That table gives V, J and clone size, and the DNA gave D and trimming. The profile shows about 190,000 clones, approximately 78% of them singletons. Germline CDR1 reads SGHAT; CDR2 reads FQNNGV. With V trimmed by 4 bases and J by 7 bases, 8 bases remained unmatched. CDR3 size: 14 residues. The TCR was taken from a woman aged 80 or over with active or convalescent COVID-19. The V call is TRBV11-2, the J call TRBJ2-7, with 9 positions matching TRBD2. The sequencing input was peripheral blood. For the CDR3, the DNA is TGTGCCAGCAGCTCCGGGACTAGCCGCCAGGAGCAGTACTTC. Translating gives CASSSGTSRQEQYF.